This entry lists 2 T cell receptor beta chains sequenced from one sample in a study of vaccination effects on CD4 cells after COVID-19. Produced via immunoSEQ multiplex PCR; TCRdb's table is partial and in-frame only. The sample yields 35,000 to 55,000 clones, 72% seen once. Their recognized antigens are unknown. Isolating CD4+ T cells followed around nine days of culture. The participants, recipients of two vaccine doses, got either BNT162b2 or mRNA-1273. The sample here was CD4+ T cells from PBMCs cultured without peptide, taken after COVID-19 vaccination. The origin of the receptors is a human donor who received a COVID-19 vaccine.

The chain uses TRBV10-1 and TRBJ1-6; D remains ambiguous. Germline CDR1 is WNHNN and CDR2 is SYGVQD (reference sequence). The length of the CDR3 is 18 residues. V was trimmed by 2 bases and J by 0 bases, leaving 14 bases between them. CDR3 amino acids: CASSETPVRSSYNSPLHF. Here the CDR3 DNA reads TGCGCCAGCAGTGAGACGCCCGTGAGGAGCTCCTATAATTCACCCCTCCACTTT.

The V and J genes are TRBV29-1 and TRBJ2-7; 8 nucleotides line up with TRBD1. Trimming cost V 6 bases and J 0 bases; bases outside gene matches: 7. Germline CDR1 reads SQVTM; CDR2 reads ANQGSEA. There are 14 residues in the CDR3. CDR3 nucleotides: TGCAGCGTCTTAAGACAGGGGCGCTCCTACGAGCAGTACTTC. This sequence encodes CSVLRQGRSYEQYF.